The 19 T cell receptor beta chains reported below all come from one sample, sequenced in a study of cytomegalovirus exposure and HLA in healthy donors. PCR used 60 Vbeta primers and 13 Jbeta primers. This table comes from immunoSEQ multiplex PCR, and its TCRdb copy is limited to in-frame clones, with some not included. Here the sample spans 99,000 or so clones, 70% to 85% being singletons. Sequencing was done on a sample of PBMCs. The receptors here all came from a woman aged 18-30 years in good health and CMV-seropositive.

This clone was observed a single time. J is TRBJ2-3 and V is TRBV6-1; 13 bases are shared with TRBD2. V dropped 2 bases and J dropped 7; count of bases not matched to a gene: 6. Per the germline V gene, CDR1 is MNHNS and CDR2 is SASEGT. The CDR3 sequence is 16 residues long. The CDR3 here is CASSERRGLAGYTQYF. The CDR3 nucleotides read TGTGCCAGCAGTGAAAGGCGGGGACTAGCGGGGTATACGCAGTATTTT.

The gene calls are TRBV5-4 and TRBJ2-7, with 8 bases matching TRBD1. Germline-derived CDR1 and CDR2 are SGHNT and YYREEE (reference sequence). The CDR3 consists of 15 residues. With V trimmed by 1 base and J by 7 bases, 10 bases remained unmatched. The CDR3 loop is CASSLQDRDLREQYF. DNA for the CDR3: TGTGCCAGCAGCTTGCAGGACAGGGACCTTAGAGAGCAGTACTTC.

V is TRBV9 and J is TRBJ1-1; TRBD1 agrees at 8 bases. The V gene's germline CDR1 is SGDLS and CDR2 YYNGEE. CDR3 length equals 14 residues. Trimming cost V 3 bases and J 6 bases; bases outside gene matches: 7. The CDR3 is CASSATWDRSEAFF. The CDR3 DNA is TGTGCCAGCAGCGCCACCTGGGACAGGTCTGAAGCTTTCTTT.

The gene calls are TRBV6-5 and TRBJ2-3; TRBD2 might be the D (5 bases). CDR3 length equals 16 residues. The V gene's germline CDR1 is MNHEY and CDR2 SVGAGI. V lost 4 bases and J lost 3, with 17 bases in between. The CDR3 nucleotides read TGTGCCAGCAGTTCCCCCGGGCGGGCCGGGACAGATACGCAGTATTTT. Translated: CASSSPGRAGTDTQYF.

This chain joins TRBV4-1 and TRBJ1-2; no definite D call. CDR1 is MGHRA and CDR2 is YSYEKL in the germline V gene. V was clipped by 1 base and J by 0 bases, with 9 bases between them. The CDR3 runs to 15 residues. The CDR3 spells CASSQVYGANYGYTF. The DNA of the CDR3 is TGCGCCAGCAGCCAAGTCTACGGGGCTAACTATGGCTACACCTTC.

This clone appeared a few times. The CDR3 DNA is TGTGCCTGGAGTGAAAGAGGGTCCGATGGACAGGGGGCATTTGCAACTAATGAAAAACTGTTTTTT. The encoded protein is CAWSERGSDGQGAFATNEKLFF. The rearrangement uses TRBV30 and TRBJ1-4, with 11 bases matching TRBD1. From germline, CDR1 is GTSNPN and CDR2 SVGIG (reference sequence). V shed 1 base and J 0 bases; nucleotides not matched to a gene: 19. The CDR3 contains 22 residues.

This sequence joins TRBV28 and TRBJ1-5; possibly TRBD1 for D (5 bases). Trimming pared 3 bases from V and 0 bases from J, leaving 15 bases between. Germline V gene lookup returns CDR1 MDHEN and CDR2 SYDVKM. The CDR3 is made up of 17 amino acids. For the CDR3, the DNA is TGTGCCAGCAGTTTCGCAGGGCCCCTTTATAGCAATCAGCCCCAGCATTTT. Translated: CASSFAGPLYSNQPQHF. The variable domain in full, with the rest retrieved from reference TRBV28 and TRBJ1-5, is DVKVTQSSRYLVKRTGEKVFLECVQDMDHENMFWYRQDPGLGLRLIYFSYDVKMKEKGDIPEGYSVSREKKERFSLILESASTNQTSMYLCASSFAGPLYSNQPQHFGDGTRLSIL.

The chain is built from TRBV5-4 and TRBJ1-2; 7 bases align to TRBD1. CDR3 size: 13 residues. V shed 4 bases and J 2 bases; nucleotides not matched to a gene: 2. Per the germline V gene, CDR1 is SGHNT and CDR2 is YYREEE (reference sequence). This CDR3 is CASSPDRNYGYTF. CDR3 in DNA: TGTGCCAGCAGCCCGGACAGGAACTATGGCTACACCTTC. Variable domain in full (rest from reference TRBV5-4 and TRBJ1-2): ETGVTQSPTHLIKTRGQQVTLRCSSQSGHNTVSWYQQALGQGPQFIFQYYREEENGRGNFPPRFSGLQFPNYSSELNVNALELDDSALYLCASSPDRNYGYTFGSGTRLTVV.

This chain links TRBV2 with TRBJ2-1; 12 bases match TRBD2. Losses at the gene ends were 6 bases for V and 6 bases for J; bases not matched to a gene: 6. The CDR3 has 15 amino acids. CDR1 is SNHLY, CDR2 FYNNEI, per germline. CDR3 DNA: TGTGCCAGCAGGGCGACTAGCGGGGGTAGCAATGAGCAGTTCTTC. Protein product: CASRATSGGSNEQFF.

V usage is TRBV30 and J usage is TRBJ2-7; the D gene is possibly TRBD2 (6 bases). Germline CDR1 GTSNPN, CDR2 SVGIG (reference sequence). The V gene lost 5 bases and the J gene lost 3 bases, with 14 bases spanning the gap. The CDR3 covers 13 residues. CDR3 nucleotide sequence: TGTGCCTGGGGCCGACGGGACTTCTACGAGCAGTACTTC. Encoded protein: CAWGRRDFYEQYF.

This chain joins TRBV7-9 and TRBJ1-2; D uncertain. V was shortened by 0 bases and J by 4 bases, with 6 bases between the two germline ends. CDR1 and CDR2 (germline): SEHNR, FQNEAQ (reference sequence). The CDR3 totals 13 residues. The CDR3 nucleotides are TGTGCCAGCAGCTTAGCCGCCAGCTATGGCTACACCTTC. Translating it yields CASSLAASYGYTF. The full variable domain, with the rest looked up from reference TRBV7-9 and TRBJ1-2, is DTGVSQNPRHKITKRGQNVTFRCDPISEHNRLYWYRQTLGQGPEFLTYFQNEAQLEKSRLLSDRFSAERPKGSFSTLEIQRTEQGDSAMYLCASSLAASYGYTFGSGTRLTVV.

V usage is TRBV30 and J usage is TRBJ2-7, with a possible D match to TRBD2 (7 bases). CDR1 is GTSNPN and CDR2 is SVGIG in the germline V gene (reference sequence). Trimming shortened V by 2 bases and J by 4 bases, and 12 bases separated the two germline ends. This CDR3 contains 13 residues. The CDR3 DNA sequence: TGTGCCTGGAGTCGCGGGGGCGCGTACGAGCAGTACTTC. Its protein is CAWSRGGAYEQYF.

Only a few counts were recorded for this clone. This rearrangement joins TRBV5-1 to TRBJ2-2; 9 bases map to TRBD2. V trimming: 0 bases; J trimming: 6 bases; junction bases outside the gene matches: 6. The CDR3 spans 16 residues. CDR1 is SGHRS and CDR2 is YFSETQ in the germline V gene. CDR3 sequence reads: CASSLGAAGGPGELFF. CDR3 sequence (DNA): TGCGCCAGCAGCTTGGGGGCAGCGGGAGGCCCCGGGGAGCTGTTTTTT.

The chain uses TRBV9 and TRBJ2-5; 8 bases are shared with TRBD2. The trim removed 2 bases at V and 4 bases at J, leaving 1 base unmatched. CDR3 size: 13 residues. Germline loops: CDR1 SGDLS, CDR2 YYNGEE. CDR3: CASSVSGVETQYF. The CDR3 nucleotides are TGTGCCAGCAGCGTTAGCGGGGTAGAGACCCAGTACTTC.

The CDR3: CASSLGWLNTEAFF. DNA for the CDR3: TGTGCCAGCAGCTTGGGTTGGCTGAACACTGAAGCTTTCTTT. The chain joins TRBV5-8 to TRBJ1-1; D is unclear. V was shortened by 0 bases and J by 0 bases, with 6 bases between the two germline ends. This CDR3 contains 14 residues. Germline V gene sequence: CDR1 SGHTS, CDR2 YDEGEE.

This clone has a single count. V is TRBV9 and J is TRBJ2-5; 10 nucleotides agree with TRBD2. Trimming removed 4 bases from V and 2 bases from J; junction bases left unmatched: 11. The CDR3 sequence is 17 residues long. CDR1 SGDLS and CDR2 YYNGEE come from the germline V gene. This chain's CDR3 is CASSTTPGLAQQETQYF. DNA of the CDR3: TGTGCCAGCAGCACCACTCCGGGACTAGCGCAACAAGAGACCCAGTACTTC.

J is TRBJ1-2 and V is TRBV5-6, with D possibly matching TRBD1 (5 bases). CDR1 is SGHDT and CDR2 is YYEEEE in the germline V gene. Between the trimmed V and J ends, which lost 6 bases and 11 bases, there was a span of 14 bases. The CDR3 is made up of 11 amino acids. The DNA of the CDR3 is TGTGCCAGCACAGCAGGGCGAGAATACACCTTC. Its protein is CASTAGREYTF.

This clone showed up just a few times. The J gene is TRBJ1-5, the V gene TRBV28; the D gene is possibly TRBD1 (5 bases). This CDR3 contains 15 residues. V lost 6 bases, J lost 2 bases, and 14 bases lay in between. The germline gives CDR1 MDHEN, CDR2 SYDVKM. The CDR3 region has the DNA TGTGCCAGCAGAGCCTCCCTAGGGGGCAATCAGCCCCAGCATTTT. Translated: CASRASLGGNQPQHF.

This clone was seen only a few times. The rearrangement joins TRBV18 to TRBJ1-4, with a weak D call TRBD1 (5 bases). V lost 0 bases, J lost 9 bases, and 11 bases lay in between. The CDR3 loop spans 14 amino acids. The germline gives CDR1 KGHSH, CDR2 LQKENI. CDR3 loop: CASSPPQGGQKLFF. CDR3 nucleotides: TGTGCCAGCTCACCACCTCAGGGAGGTCAAAAACTGTTTTTT.